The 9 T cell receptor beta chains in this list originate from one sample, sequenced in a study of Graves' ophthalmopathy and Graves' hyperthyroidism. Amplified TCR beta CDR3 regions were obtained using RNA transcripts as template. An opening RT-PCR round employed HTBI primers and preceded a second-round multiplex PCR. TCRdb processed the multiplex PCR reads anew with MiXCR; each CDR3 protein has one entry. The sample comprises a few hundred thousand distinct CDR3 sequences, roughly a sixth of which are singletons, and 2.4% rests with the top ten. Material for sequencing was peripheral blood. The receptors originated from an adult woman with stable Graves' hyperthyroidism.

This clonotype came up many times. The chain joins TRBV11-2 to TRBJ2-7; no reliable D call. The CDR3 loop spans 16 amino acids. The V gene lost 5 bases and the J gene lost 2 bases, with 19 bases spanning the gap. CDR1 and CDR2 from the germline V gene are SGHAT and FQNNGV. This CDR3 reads CASSPEPGRRAYEQYF. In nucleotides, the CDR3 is TGTGCCAGCAGCCCAGAACCCGGACGGCGAGCCTACGAGCAGTACTTC.

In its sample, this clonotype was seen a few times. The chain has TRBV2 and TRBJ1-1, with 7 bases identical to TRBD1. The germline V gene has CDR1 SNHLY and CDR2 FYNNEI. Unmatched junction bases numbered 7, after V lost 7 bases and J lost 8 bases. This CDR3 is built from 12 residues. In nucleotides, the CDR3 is TGTGCCAGCACCCAGGGGGGGCCAGAAGCTTTCTTT. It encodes CASTQGGPEAFF.

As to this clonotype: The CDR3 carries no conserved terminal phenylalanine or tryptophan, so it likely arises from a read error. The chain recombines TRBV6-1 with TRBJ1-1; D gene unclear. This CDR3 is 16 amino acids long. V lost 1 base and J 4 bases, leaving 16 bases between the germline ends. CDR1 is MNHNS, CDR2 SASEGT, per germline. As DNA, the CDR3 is TGTGCCAGCAGTGAAGATATAGGGTCCCTTAGCACTGAAGCTTTCCTT. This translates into CASSEDIGSLSTEAFL.

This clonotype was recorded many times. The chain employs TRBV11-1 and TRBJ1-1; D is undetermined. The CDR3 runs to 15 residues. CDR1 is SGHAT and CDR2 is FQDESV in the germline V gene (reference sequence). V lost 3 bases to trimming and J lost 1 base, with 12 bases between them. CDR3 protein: CASSFQKIPNTEAFF. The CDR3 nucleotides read TGTGCCAGCAGCTTTCAAAAAATCCCGAACACTGAAGCTTTCTTT.

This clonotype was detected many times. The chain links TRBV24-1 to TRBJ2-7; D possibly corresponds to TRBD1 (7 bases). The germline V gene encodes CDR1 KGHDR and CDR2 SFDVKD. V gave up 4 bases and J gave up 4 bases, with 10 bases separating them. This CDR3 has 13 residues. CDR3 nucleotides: TGTGCCACCAGTGAGGCAGGGGGGTACGAGCAGTACTTC. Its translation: CATSEAGGYEQYF.

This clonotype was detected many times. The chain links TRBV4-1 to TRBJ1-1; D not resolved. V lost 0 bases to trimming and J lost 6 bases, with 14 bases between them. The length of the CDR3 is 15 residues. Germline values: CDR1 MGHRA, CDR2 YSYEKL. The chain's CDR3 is CASSQDGVKLAEAFF. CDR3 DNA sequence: TGCGCCAGCAGCCAAGATGGGGTAAAGCTCGCTGAAGCTTTCTTT.

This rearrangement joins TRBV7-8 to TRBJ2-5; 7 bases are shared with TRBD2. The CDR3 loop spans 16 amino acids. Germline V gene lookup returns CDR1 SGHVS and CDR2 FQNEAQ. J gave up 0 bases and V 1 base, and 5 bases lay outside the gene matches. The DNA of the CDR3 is TGTGCCAGCAGCTTAGACCTAGCGGAGTACCAAGAGACCCAGTACTTC. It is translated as CASSLDLAEYQETQYF. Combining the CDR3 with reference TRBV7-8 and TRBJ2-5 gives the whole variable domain GAGVSQSPRYKVAKRGQDVALRCDPISGHVSLFWYQQALGQGPEFLTYFQNEAQLDKSGLPSDRFFAERPEGSVSTLKIQRTQQEDSAVYLCASSLDLAEYQETQYFGPGTRLLVL.

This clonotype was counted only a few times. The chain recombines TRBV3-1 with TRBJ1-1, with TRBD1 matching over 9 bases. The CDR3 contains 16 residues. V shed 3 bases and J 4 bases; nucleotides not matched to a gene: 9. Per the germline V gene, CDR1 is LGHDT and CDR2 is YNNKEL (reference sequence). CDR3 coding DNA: TGTGCCAGCAGCCACGGACAGGGGATTATTTTCACTGAAGCTTTCTTT. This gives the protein CASSHGQGIIFTEAFF.

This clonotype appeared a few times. CDR3 in amino acids: CASSLDSRNTEAFF. CDR3 nucleotides: TGTGCCAGCTCACTGGACAGCCGGAACACTGAAGCTTTCTTT. The chain couples TRBV18 to TRBJ1-1; the D gene is possibly TRBD1 (6 bases). CDR1 is KGHSH and CDR2 is LQKENI in the germline V gene. The ends were cut back, 4 bases at V and 1 base at J, with 10 bases in the middle. This CDR3 comprises 14 residues.